This is a list of T cell receptor beta chains from one sample in a study of blood T cell repertoires in COVID-19. Repertoires were generated with immunoSEQ multiplex PCR, while TCRdb's copy carries only in-frame clones and drops some. The sample includes approximately 97,000 clones, almost 90% of them seen just once. The sequenced sample consisted of peripheral blood. The receptors stem from a man in his forties or fifties with COVID-19, enrolled during active disease. The CDR3 runs from the conserved cysteine through the conserved F or W. A D gene is named only where the DNA matches it firmly. A row's size may be missing; if present it is once, few, many or a size class.

>-|-|12|TRBJ2-7|TRBV5-1
TGCGCCAGCAGCTTTCAGGGTTACGAGCAGTACTTC
CASSFQGYEQYF
>many|-|13|TRBJ1-1|TRBV11-3
TGTGCCAGCAGCCGGTCACCGAACACTGAAGCTTTCTTT
CASSRSPNTEAFF
>-|TRBD1|20|TRBJ1-2|TRBV28
TGTGCCAGCAGCAGCGGCCTCGGACCGGGACAGGGGATCCTTATGATAGGCTACACCTTC
CASSSGLGPGQGILMIGYTF
>-|TRBD1|14|TRBJ2-5|TRBV12-5
TGTGCTAGTGCCCAGGACAGGGTACAAGAGACCCAGTACTTC
CASAQDRVQETQYF
>-|TRBD1|14|TRBJ1-1|TRBV7-6
TGTGCCAGCAGCCGGGACAGGGTTAACACTGAAGCTTTCTTT
CASSRDRVNTEAFF
>-|-|14|TRBJ1-2|TRBV6-5
TGTGCCAGCAGGTACCGGGACAATAGGGATGGCTACACCTTC
CASRYRDNRDGYTF
>-|TRBD1|14|TRBJ2-7|TRBV7-2
TGTGCCAGCAGCTTGGACAGGGGATCCTACGAGCAGTACTTC
CASSLDRGSYEQYF
>-|TRBD1|15|TRBJ2-7|TRBV23-1
TGCGCCAGCAGTCCGACAGGGGTGAGCTCCTACGAGCAGTACTTC
CASSPTGVSSYEQYF
>-|TRBD1|16|TRBJ1-5|TRBV19
TGTGCCAGTACCCGCGGGACAGGGGTCCCTAATCAGCCCCAGCATTTT
CASTRGTGVPNQPQHF
>-|-|13|TRBJ2-1|TRBV7-3
TGTGCCAGCAGCCCCCCGAGCGCCAATGAGCAGTTCTTC
CASSPPSANEQFF
>few|-|12|TRBJ2-7|TRBV30
TGTGCCTGGAGGCAGATCTCGTACGAGCAGTACTTC
CAWRQISYEQYF
>-|-|15|TRBJ2-1|TRBV27
TGTGCCAGCAGCTCCGGGACAAGTGCAGCCAATGAGCAGTTCTTC
CASSSGTSAANEQFF
>-|-|16|TRBJ1-5|TRBV19
TGTGCCAGTAGTATAGATTGGGGCCATAGCAATCAGCCCCAGCATTTT
CASSIDWGHSNQPQHF
>once|TRBD1|13|TRBJ1-2|TRBV6-5
TGTGCCAGCAGACTGGACAGGAACTATGGCTACACCTTC
CASRLDRNYGYTF
>-|-|16|TRBJ1-5|TRBV4-2
TGTGCCAGCAGCCAAGGCGGAGTTCAGGGAAATCAGCCCCAGCATTTT
CASSQGGVQGNQPQHF
>-|-|11|TRBJ1-1|TRBV19
TGTGCCAGTAATAAATACACTGAAGCTTTCTTT
CASNKYTEAFF
>-|TRBD1|15|TRBJ1-2|TRBV24-1
TGTGCCACCAGTGGATCCCCGGGACAGGGGACTGGCTACACCTTC
CATSGSPGQGTGYTF
>-|-|15|TRBJ1-1|TRBV4-1
TGCGCCAGCAGCCAGTCAATGAGGGCAAACACTGAAGCTTTCTTT
CASSQSMRANTEAFF
>-|TRBD2|18|TRBJ2-1|TRBV3-1/TRBV3-2
TGTGCCAGCAGCCACCCCCCCTTACTAGCGGGGGGGCGGGGTGAGCAGTTCTTC
CASSHPPLLAGGRGEQFF
>once|-|13|TRBJ2-7|TRBV3-1/TRBV3-2
TGTGCCAGCAGCCCGGGACACTTCTACGAGCAGTACTTC
CASSPGHFYEQYF
>-|-|14|TRBJ1-2|TRBV7-9
TGTGCCAGCAGCTTAATCCCAGGGAACTATGGCTACACCTTC
CASSLIPGNYGYTF
>-|-|14|TRBJ2-7|TRBV5-1
TGCGCCAGCAGCCTGCGACTGGAAACTCTCGAGCAGTACTTC
CASSLRLETLEQYF
>-|-|13|TRBJ1-1|TRBV27
TGTGCCAGCAGTTCATGGGGGGGAACTGAAGCTTTCTTT
CASSSWGGTEAFF
>-|-|15|TRBJ2-3|TRBV9
TGTGCCAGCAGCCCCTACAGGCTAAGCACAGATACGCAGTATTTT
CASSPYRLSTDTQYF
>-|TRBD2|15|TRBJ2-5|TRBV2
TGTGCCAGCAGAAGACTAGCGGGGGAGCAAGAGACCCAGTACTTC
CASRRLAGEQETQYF
>-|TRBD2|17|TRBJ2-1|TRBV3-1/TRBV3-2
TGTGCCAGCAGCCAACTTCGGACTAGCGGGGGCTACAATGAGCAGTTCTTC
CASSQLRTSGGYNEQFF
>-|TRBD1|18|TRBJ2-1|TRBV4-1
TGCGCCAGCAGCCAGCCCAAGGGGGACAGCGTAAAGAACAATGAGCAGTTCTTC
CASSQPKGDSVKNNEQFF
>-|-|19|TRBJ1-3|TRBV18
TGTGCCAGCTCCCCAAATCGCGCAGGGGATTCTTCTTTTGGAAACACCATATATTTT
CASSPNRAGDSSFGNTIYF
>few|-|16|TRBJ1-2|TRBV5-4
TGTGCCAGCAGCTTGGATGGGGGGGAAATTAACTATGGCTACACCTTC
CASSLDGGEINYGYTF
>-|-|15|TRBJ2-1|TRBV7-2
TGTGCCAGCAGCTTAGTCCTAGCCTCCTACAATGAGCAGTTCTTC
CASSLVLASYNEQFF
>-|-|13|TRBJ1-6|TRBV12-3/TRBV12-4
TGTGCCAGCAGTTCAGGTCAAGGCTGGGCCCTCCACTTT
CASSSGQGWALHF
>few|TRBD1|14|TRBJ1-2|TRBV2
TGTGCCAGCAGTCGAGACAGGGTGGACTATGGCTACACCTTC
CASSRDRVDYGYTF
>-|-|15|TRBJ1-4|TRBV4-1
TGCGCCAGCAGCCAAGGGGCGCCCAGGGGTGAAAAACTGTTTTTT
CASSQGAPRGEKLFF
>-|-|16|TRBJ2-2|TRBV27
TGTGCCAGCAGTTTATCATCTGGGCCCAGCATCGGGGAGCTGTTTTTT
CASSLSSGPSIGELFF
>-|-|11|TRBJ2-1|TRBV20-1
TGCAGTGCTAGAGATCGGTCACTCCAGGTCTTC
CSARDRSLQVF
>-|-|13|TRBJ1-4|TRBV2
TGTGCCAGCAGTGAGGTTATCGGTGAAAAACTGTTTTTT
CASSEVIGEKLFF
>-|TRBD2|17|TRBJ2-3|TRBV4-2
TGTGCCAGCAGCCAATCGCGGACTAGCTCTGGGCCAGATACGCAGTATTTT
CASSQSRTSSGPDTQYF
>few|TRBD1|15|TRBJ1-2|TRBV7-9
TGTGCCAGCAGCAGACAACAGGGGTCCAACTATGGCTACACCTTC
CASSRQQGSNYGYTF
>-|TRBD1|14|TRBJ1-6|TRBV5-1
TGCGCCAGCAGCTTGGGGACAGGGGATTCACCCCTCCACTTT
CASSLGTGDSPLHF
>-|-|14|TRBJ2-1|TRBV7-2
TGTGCCAGCAGCCCCGGGCCCCAAGGGGATGAGCAGTTCTTC
CASSPGPQGDEQFF
>-|-|14|TRBJ2-1|TRBV11-2
TGTGCCAGCAGCTTAGATTGGCCTTTCAATGAGCAGTTCTTC
CASSLDWPFNEQFF
>-|TRBD1|13|TRBJ2-7|TRBV7-2
TGTGCCAGCAGCTTCGACAGGGGCCGCGAGCAGTACTTC
CASSFDRGREQYF
>-|TRBD1|15|TRBJ1-2|TRBV19
TGTGCCAGTAGTTTTTTTCGGACAGGGGGCAGCGGCTACACCTTC
CASSFFRTGGSGYTF
>-|TRBD1|15|TRBJ2-7|TRBV9
TGTGCCAGCAGCGTAGGGGGCCAGGGGGAATACGAGCAGTACTTC
CASSVGGQGEYEQYF
>-|TRBD1|14|TRBJ1-1|TRBV25-1
TGTGCCAGCAGACAGACAGGGGGCCTCACTGAAGCTTTCTTT
CASRQTGGLTEAFF
>once|-|15|TRBJ2-2|TRBV15
TGTGCCACCAGCAGAGGGACAGATAACACCGGGGAGCTGTTTTTT
CATSRGTDNTGELFF
>-|-|15|TRBJ2-3|TRBV12-5
TGTGCTAGTGGTTTGACCCCGGGGGGCACAGATACGCAGTATTTT
CASGLTPGGTDTQYF
>-|-|13|TRBJ1-1|TRBV4-1
TGCGCCAGCAGCCAATATCAAGGGGCTGAAGCTTTCTTT
CASSQYQGAEAFF
>few|TRBD1|15|TRBJ1-3|TRBV7-7
TGTGCTAGCAGCCCAGGGACAGGGTCTGGAAACACCATATATTTT
CASSPGTGSGNTIYF
>-|TRBD1|15|TRBJ1-5|TRBV30
TGTGCCTGGAGTTCTGGACAGGCGGGCAATCAGCCCCAGCATTTT
CAWSSGQAGNQPQHF
>-|-|15|TRBJ1-5|TRBV6-5
TGTGCCAGCAGTTACTCGAAACATAGCAATCAGCCCCAGCATTTT
CASSYSKHSNQPQHF
>-|TRBD1|15|TRBJ1-6|TRBV5-1
TGCGCCAGCAGCTTGGCGGACAGGGGAAATTCACCCCTCCACTTT
CASSLADRGNSPLHF
>-|TRBD1|17|TRBJ1-4|TRBV15
TGTGCCACCAGCAGAGATTACAGGGGGCTCCATAATGAAAAACTGTTTTTT
CATSRDYRGLHNEKLFF
>-|-|13|TRBJ2-1|TRBV9
TGTGCCAGCAGCGACGCGGGGTACAATGAGCAGTTCTTC
CASSDAGYNEQFF
>-|TRBD1|15|TRBJ1-5|TRBV19
TGTGCCAGTAGTCCGACAGGGACCAGCAATCAGCCCCAGCATTTT
CASSPTGTSNQPQHF
>-|-|14|TRBJ2-1|TRBV27
TGTGCCAGCTCAAGACAGGAACGGTACAATGAGCAGTTCTTC
CASSRQERYNEQFF
>-|TRBD1|19|TRBJ1-5|TRBV23-1
TGCGCCAGCAGTCACAAGGGACAGGGTCGTACTAATAGCAATCAGCCCCAGCATTTT
CASSHKGQGRTNSNQPQHF
>-|-|21|TRBJ1-1|TRBV14
TGTGCCAGCAGCCAAGATCCAATGGGACTTCTTACCTCAAGGGGAAAAACTGAAGCTTTCTTT
CASSQDPMGLLTSRGKTEAFF
>-|TRBD1|16|TRBJ1-3|TRBV18
TGTGCCAGCTCACCTCAACAGGGGGCGTTTGGAAACACCATATATTTT
CASSPQQGAFGNTIYF